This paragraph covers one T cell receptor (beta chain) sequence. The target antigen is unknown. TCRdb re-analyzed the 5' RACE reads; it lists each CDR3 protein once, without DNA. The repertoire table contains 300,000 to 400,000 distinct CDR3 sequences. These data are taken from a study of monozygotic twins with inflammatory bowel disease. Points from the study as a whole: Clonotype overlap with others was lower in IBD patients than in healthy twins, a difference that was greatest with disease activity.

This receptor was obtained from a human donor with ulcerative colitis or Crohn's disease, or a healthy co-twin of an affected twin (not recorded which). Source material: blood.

This CDR3 reads CASSAEGQGGQPQHF. This chain connects TRBV5-1 to TRBJ1-5; TCRdb designates TRBD1, a call that cannot be tested without DNA. The CDR3 has 15 amino acids. Germline CDR1 is SGHRS and CDR2 is YFSETQ. Using reference TRBV5-1 and TRBJ1-5 for the parts outside the CDR3, the full variable domain is KAGVTQTPRYLIKTRGQQVTLSCSPISGHRSVSWYQQTPGQGLQFLFEYFSETQRNKGNFPGRFSGRQFSNSRSEMNVSTLELGDSALYLCASSAEGQGGQPQHFGDGTRLSIL.